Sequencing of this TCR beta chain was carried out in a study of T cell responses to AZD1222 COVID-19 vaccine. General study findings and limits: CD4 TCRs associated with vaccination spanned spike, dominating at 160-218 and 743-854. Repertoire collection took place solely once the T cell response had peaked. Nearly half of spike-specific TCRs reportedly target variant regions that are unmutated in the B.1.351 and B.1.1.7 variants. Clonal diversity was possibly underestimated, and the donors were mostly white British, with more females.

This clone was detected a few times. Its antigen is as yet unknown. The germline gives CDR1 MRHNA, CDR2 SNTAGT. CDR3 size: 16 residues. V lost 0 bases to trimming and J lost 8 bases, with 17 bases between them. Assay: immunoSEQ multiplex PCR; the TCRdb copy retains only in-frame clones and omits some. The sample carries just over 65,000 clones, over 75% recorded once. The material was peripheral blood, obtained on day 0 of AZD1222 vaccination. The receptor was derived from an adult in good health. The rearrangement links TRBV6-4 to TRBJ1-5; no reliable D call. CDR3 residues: CASSDSKGRCNKPQHF. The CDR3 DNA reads TGTGCCAGCAGTGACTCGAAGGGAAGATGTAACAAGCCCCAGCATTTT.